This TCR beta chain was recovered during a study of cytomegalovirus exposure and HLA in healthy donors. Concerning this clone: Its antigen is still unknown. Other nucleotide sequences in the sample specify the same CDR3.

PCR primers comprised 60 Vbeta and 13 Jbeta primers. TCRdb's table, derived via immunoSEQ multiplex PCR, lists solely in-frame clones and lacks some. The sample holds 150,000 or so clones, 80% seen once. Findings and limits, study-wide: A later analysis associated approximately 17,000 TCR beta sequences with HLA alleles at a 0.05 false discovery rate.

Material: PBMCs. The clonotype was recovered from a young man in good health and CMV-seronegative.

CDR3 in amino acids: CASSEARGGPSTDTQYF. CDR3 coding DNA: TGTGCCAGCAGTGAAGCGCGAGGGGGCCCAAGCACAGATACGCAGTATTTT. The rearrangement uses TRBV6-1 and TRBJ2-3; 7 nucleotides align to TRBD1. This CDR3 comprises 17 residues. After removal of 0 bases from V and 0 bases from J, the junction contained 6 bases not matched to a gene. Germline CDR1 reads MNHNS; CDR2 reads SASEGT.